Listed below are T cell receptor beta chains from one sample, sequenced in a study of cytomegalovirus exposure and HLA in healthy donors. Assay used: immunoSEQ multiplex PCR; TCRdb lists only in-frame clones, some missing. The data show some 140,000 clones, approximately 71% seen once. Sequencing was done on a sample of PBMCs. The receptors were sampled from a woman aged 60-70 years in good health and CMV-seronegative. The CDR3 runs from the conserved cysteine through the conserved F or W. D genes are given only for firm matches. Rows may omit the clone size; those that give it use once, few, many or a size class.

v_gene	abundance	j_gene	d_gene	len	CDR3aa	CDR3nt
TRBV6-7	-	TRBJ1-2	-	16	CASTLIAERGNYGYTF	TGTGCCAGCACCCTAATAGCGGAGAGGGGTAACTATGGCTACACCTTC
TRBV5-4	-	TRBJ2-1	-	16	CASSLALGGGPYEQFF	TGTGCCAGCAGCTTGGCCTTGGGGGGGGGCCCCTATGAGCAGTTCTTC
TRBV30	-	TRBJ1-2	-	17	CAWSVVSGAVANYGYTF	TGTGCCTGGAGTGTAGTGTCAGGGGCCGTAGCTAACTATGGCTACACCTTC
TRBV10-3	few	TRBJ2-7	-	14	CAITIGGNSYEQYF	TGTGCCATCACCATTGGGGGGAATTCCTACGAGCAGTACTTC
TRBV14	-	TRBJ1-6	TRBD1	15	CASSQAGGGSSPLHF	TGTGCCAGCAGCCAAGCAGGGGGCGGGAGTTCACCCCTCCACTTT
TRBV18	-	TRBJ2-5	-	14	CASSPPGLQETQYF	TGTGCCAGCTCACCCCCCGGACTCCAAGAGACCCAGTACTTC
TRBV30	-	TRBJ1-5	-	14	CAWTSGGDGQPQHF	TGTGCCTGGACCTCGGGGGGGGATGGTCAGCCCCAGCATTTT
TRBV9	-	TRBJ1-3	-	13	CASSLYTGNTIYF	TGTGCCAGCAGCTTATACACTGGAAACACCATATATTTT
TRBV6-1	-	TRBJ2-1	TRBD1	17	CASSVPRTGGSYNEQFF	TGTGCCAGCAGTGTACCCAGGACAGGGGGATCTTACAATGAGCAGTTCTTC
TRBV19	-	TRBJ1-2	-	15	CASSTVGGGRHGYTF	TGTGCCAGTAGTACCGTCGGGGGGGGGCGGCATGGCTACACCTTC
TRBV6-5	-	TRBJ2-2	-	14	CASRKGIYTGELFF	TGTGCCAGCCGGAAGGGGATTTACACCGGGGAGCTGTTTTTT
TRBV18	-	TRBJ2-6	TRBD1	17	CASSQQGVNSGANVLTF	TGTGCCAGCTCACAGCAGGGGGTTAACTCTGGGGCCAACGTCCTGACTTTC
TRBV27	few	TRBJ2-6	-	16	CASSRGWASGANVLTF	TGTGCCAGCAGTCGAGGGTGGGCCTCTGGGGCCAACGTCCTGACTTTC
TRBV7-9	few	TRBJ2-7	-	14	CSSSLVGAYYEQYF	TGTTCCAGCAGCTTAGTAGGGGCCTACTACGAGCAGTACTTC
TRBV7-2	-	TRBJ2-1	-	13	CASSLSHRNEQFF	TGTGCCAGCAGCTTAAGTCATCGGAATGAGCAGTTCTTC
TRBV16	once	TRBJ2-5	TRBD1	18	CASSQYGDRGLSQETQYF	TGTGCCAGCAGCCAATATGGGGACAGGGGACTATCTCAAGAGACCCAGTACTTC
TRBV9	once	TRBJ2-7	TRBD1	15	CASSVRGTGSDEQYF	TGTGCCAGCAGCGTTAGGGGGACAGGGTCGGACGAGCAGTACTTC
TRBV11-2	-	TRBJ1-1	TRBD1	14	CASSGHRQGVEAFF	TGTGCCAGCAGCGGACATAGACAGGGCGTCGAGGCTTTCTTT
TRBV30	-	TRBJ1-2	-	14	CAWSRGENVYGYTF	TGTGCCTGGAGCAGGGGCGAGAATGTCTATGGCTACACCTTC
TRBV5-1	-	TRBJ2-5	-	14	CASSLGPGEETQYF	TGCGCCAGCAGCTTGGGCCCAGGGGAAGAGACCCAGTACTTC
TRBV2	-	TRBJ1-4	-	17	CASRAQRYDPRYEKLFF	TGTGCCAGCAGGGCCCAGCGGTATGATCCCCGGTATGAAAAACTGTTTTTT
TRBV28	-	TRBJ1-1	-	14	CASSFGPRDTEAFF	TGTGCCAGCAGTTTCGGCCCCCGGGACACTGAAGCTTTCTTT
TRBV9	-	TRBJ1-5	-	17	CASIVGLGGVGNQPQHF	TGTGCCAGCATCGTAGGGCTTGGGGGGGTCGGCAATCAGCCCCAGCATTTT
TRBV27	-	TRBJ1-6	TRBD1	13	CASSWDRKSPLHF	TGTGCCAGCAGTTGGGACAGAAAATCACCCCTCCACTTT
TRBV5-1	-	TRBJ1-2	TRBD1	15	CASSPGQAANYGYTF	TGCGCCAGCAGCCCTGGACAGGCCGCTAACTATGGCTACACCTTC
TRBV2	-	TRBJ2-5	TRBD2	15	CASSLGTSGKETQYF	TGTGCCAGCAGCCTCGGGACTAGCGGGAAAGAGACCCAGTACTTC
TRBV9	once	TRBJ1-2	-	14	CASSSRGGDYGYTF	TGTGCCAGCAGCTCTCGGGGAGGGGACTATGGCTACACCTTC
TRBV19	few	TRBJ1-2	-	16	CASSIALGQGGYGYTF	TGTGCCAGTAGTATAGCCCTCGGCCAGGGTGGCTATGGCTACACCTTC
TRBV19	-	TRBJ1-6	TRBD1	14	CASRSGTGYSPLHF	TGTGCCAGCAGGTCCGGGACAGGGTACTCACCCCTCCACTTT
TRBV6-6	few	TRBJ1-2	TRBD1	14	CASTLGQGPSGYTF	TGTGCCAGCACCCTGGGACAGGGTCCCTCTGGCTACACCTTC
TRBV30	-	TRBJ1-2	TRBD1	15	CAWSSEGAVGYGYTF	TGTGCCTGGAGCTCCGAGGGGGCGGTAGGCTATGGCTACACCTTC
TRBV27	once	TRBJ1-1	-	14	CASTDGGADTEAFF	TGTGCCAGCACGGACGGAGGGGCTGACACTGAAGCTTTCTTT
TRBV30	-	TRBJ1-6	TRBD1	15	CAWSAPDRGNSPLHF	TGTGCCTGGAGTGCGCCGGACAGGGGGAATTCACCCCTCCACTTT
TRBV9	-	TRBJ1-1	-	15	CASSGKQSLGTEAFF	TGTGCCAGCAGCGGCAAACAGAGCCTCGGCACTGAAGCTTTCTTT
TRBV5-1	-	TRBJ1-4	-	15	CASSLAGTGDEKLFF	TGCGCCAGCAGCTTGGCCGGTACGGGGGATGAAAAACTGTTTTTT
TRBV4-1	-	TRBJ2-5	-	14	CASMSVGVEGTQYF	TGCGCCAGCATGAGCGTTGGGGTCGAGGGGACCCAGTACTTC
TRBV4-2	-	TRBJ2-7	-	17	CASSVPNPGQGRLEQYF	TGTGCCAGCAGCGTCCCGAACCCGGGACAAGGACGTCTCGAGCAGTACTTC
TRBV28	once	TRBJ2-7	TRBD1	14	CASSLGTVPYEQYF	TGTGCCAGCAGTTTGGGGACAGTCCCCTACGAGCAGTACTTC
TRBV18	once	TRBJ1-2	TRBD1	17	CASSAQGQAQRSYGYTF	TGTGCCAGCTCGGCTCAGGGACAGGCCCAGAGAAGTTATGGCTACACCTTC
TRBV19	-	TRBJ1-3	TRBD1	15	CASGTGRYGGNTIYF	TGTGCCAGCGGGACAGGGAGGTACGGTGGAAACACCATATATTTT
TRBV6-5	-	TRBJ1-4	-	15	CASSYRGSLNEKLFF	TGTGCCAGCAGTTATAGGGGCAGCCTTAATGAAAAACTGTTTTTT
TRBV28	-	TRBJ2-7	-	16	CASSLSGDRRPYEQYF	TGTGCCAGCAGTTTATCGGGTGACAGGCGACCCTACGAGCAGTACTTC
TRBV18	-	TRBJ2-7	TRBD1	15	CASSPPGQVSYEQYF	TGTGCCAGCTCGCCCCCGGGACAGGTCTCCTACGAGCAGTACTTC
TRBV7-9	once	TRBJ1-5	-	14	CASSLGQGNQPQHF	TGTGCCAGCAGCTTAGGACAGGGCAATCAGCCCCAGCATTTT
TRBV7-6	-	TRBJ2-7	-	13	CASSLTGTYEQYF	TGTGCCAGCAGCCTCACAGGGACCTACGAGCAGTACTTC
TRBV7-6	-	TRBJ1-3	-	16	CASGPSVRSSGNTIYF	TGTGCCAGCGGCCCTAGCGTCAGGAGCTCTGGAAACACCATATATTTT
TRBV7-9	-	TRBJ1-2	-	15	CASTQGRGANYGYTF	TGTGCCAGCACCCAGGGGAGGGGAGCTAACTATGGCTACACCTTC
TRBV5-1	-	TRBJ1-4	-	15	CASSIQGGLNEKLFF	TGCGCCAGCAGCATTCAGGGCGGCCTTAATGAAAAACTGTTTTTT
TRBV28	-	TRBJ2-3	-	15	CASSFESPRTDTQYF	TGTGCCAGCAGTTTTGAGTCACCACGCACAGATACGCAGTATTTT
TRBV28	-	TRBJ1-4	-	14	CASSFGRSNEKLFF	TGTGCCAGCAGTTTCGGGAGGTCTAATGAAAAACTGTTTTTT
TRBV5-1	-	TRBJ2-1	TRBD2	16	CASSSPSGGNYNEQFF	TGCGCCAGCAGCTCTCCTAGCGGGGGAAATTACAATGAGCAGTTCTTC
TRBV5-4	-	TRBJ2-3	TRBD2	18	CASSYGLAGPSSTDTQYF	TGTGCCAGCAGCTACGGACTAGCGGGGCCCTCTAGCACAGATACGCAGTATTTT
TRBV5-1	-	TRBJ1-1	-	16	CASSPWGIQGRTEAFF	TGCGCCAGCAGCCCTTGGGGAATACAGGGAAGGACTGAAGCTTTCTTT